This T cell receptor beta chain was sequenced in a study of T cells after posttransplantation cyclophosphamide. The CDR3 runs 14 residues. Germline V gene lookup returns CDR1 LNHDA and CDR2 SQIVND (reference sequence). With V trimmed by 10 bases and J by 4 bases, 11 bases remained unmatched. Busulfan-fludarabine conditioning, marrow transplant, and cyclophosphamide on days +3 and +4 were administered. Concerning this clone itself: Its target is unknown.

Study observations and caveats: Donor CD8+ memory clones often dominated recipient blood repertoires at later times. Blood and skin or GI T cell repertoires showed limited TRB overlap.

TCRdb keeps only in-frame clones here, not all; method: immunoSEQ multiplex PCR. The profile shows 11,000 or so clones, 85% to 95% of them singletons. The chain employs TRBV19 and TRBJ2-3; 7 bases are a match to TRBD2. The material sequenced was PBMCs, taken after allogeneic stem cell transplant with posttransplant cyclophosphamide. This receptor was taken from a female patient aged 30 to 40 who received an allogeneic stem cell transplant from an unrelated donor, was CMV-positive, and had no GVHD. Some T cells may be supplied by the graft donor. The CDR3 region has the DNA TGTGCCACCGACTTGGCGGGGGTCGCAGATACGCAGTATTTT. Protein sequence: CATDLAGVADTQYF.